The source of this T cell receptor (beta chain) is a study of tumor-infiltrating lymphocytes in localized non-small cell lung cancer. The table lists this clone with a few counts. Other DNA sequences in this sample translate to the same CDR3. Data came from immunoSEQ multiplex PCR; TCRdb stores just in-frame clones and leaves some out. The data show around 7,000 clones, 75% to 85% seen once. This sequence was found in a human donor with non-small cell lung cancer. Sequenced: uninvolved lung tissue not adjacent to the tumor.

The CDR3 here is CASSPAGTSGGELFF. CDR3 DNA: TGCGCCAGCAGCCCCGCCGGGACTAGCGGCGGGGAGCTGTTTTTT. The chain links TRBV5-1 to TRBJ2-2; the match to TRBD2 covers 11 bases. V gave up 4 bases and J gave up 7 bases; unmatched junction bases: 6. There are 15 residues in the CDR3. CDR1 SGHRS and CDR2 YFSETQ come from the germline V gene.